The entry below describes one T cell receptor beta chain. Germline lookup yields CDR1 SGHTA and CDR2 FQGNSA. The V gene lost 0 bases and the J gene lost 1 base, with 3 bases spanning the gap. The CDR3 sequence is 13 residues long. The sample originates from a study of OX40 agonist ivuxolimab in advanced cancers. As for the study in general: The eligibility criteria allowed prior anti-PD-1, anti-PD-L1 or anti-CTLA-4 therapy, and about 40% had some.

Only in-frame clones appear in the TCRdb table, and some are missing; sequencing was by immunoSEQ multiplex PCR. The sample has tens of thousands of clones; roughly 92% are singletons. Sequenced here: CD4+ or CD8+ T cells sorted from blood, sampled in a trial of the OX40 agonist ivuxolimab. The chain joins TRBV7-2 to TRBJ1-1, with D uncertain. This sequence was found in an adult with an advanced solid tumor such as melanoma, head and neck, liver or kidney cancer. The CDR3, as DNA: TGTGCCAGCAGCTTAGCCCCGAACACTGAAGCTTTCTTT. This gives the protein CASSLAPNTEAFF.